This T cell receptor (beta chain) emerged from a study of T cell repertoires in cytomegalovirus infection. Study-wide background: Recently identified HLA-C-restricted and well-studied HLA-B-restricted CMV epitopes were used. From public TCR beta signatures came an indication of both CMV infection and matching HLA type. General study points: The cumulative frequency of public TCR beta families distinguished individuals who carried CMV together with the relevant HLA. It was HLA-C-restricted CMV-specific TCR beta clonotypes that dominated the response ex vivo.

This clonotype was seen a few times. Its antigen is unknown. TCRdb re-derived calls from the reads in MiXCR, one entry per CDR3 protein. The sample has 800,000 to 950,000 distinct CDR3 sequences, less than 35% seen once. Trimming left V 3 bases short and J 1 base short, with 7 bases between. The germline V gene has CDR1 SNHLY and CDR2 FYNNEI. This CDR3 is built from 13 residues. This clonotype was sampled from a human donor in good health (CMV status not recorded). Some clones in this sample may be carry-over from other donors' samples. Sequenced material: cultured CD8+ T cells from PBMCs, taken from culture after CMV antigen stimulation. This chain connects TRBV2 to TRBJ2-7; D gene unclear. CDR3 sequence reads: CASSEMNSYEQYF. DNA for the CDR3: TGTGCCAGCAGTGAGATGAATTCCTACGAGCAGTACTTC.